This record looks at one T cell receptor beta chain sequence and its context. Authors' data handling: For nucleated cells, counts were estimated from reference gene primer amplification. Libraries were prepared by immunoSEQ multiplex PCR; TCRdb keeps only in-frame clonotypes and omits some of them. The V and J calls and the clone size are those of that table, but D and trimming were determined from the DNA. The table shows some 220,000 clones, with around 84% occurring only once. This sample is drawn from a study of blood T cell repertoires in COVID-19. Study-wide background: Sites across the United States, Italy and Spain contributed samples from acute and convalescent COVID-19.

The CDR3 is 15 residues long. Trimming pared 0 bases from V and 4 bases from J, leaving 12 bases between. The germline CDR1 and CDR2 sequences are LNHNV and YYDKDF (reference sequence). Sequenced sample: peripheral blood. J is TRBJ2-5 and V is TRBV15; no clear D gene. The TCR comes from a human donor in a cohort sampled during active COVID-19. The CDR3 spells CATSRDSLIGETQYF. The CDR3, as DNA: TGTGCCACCAGCAGAGATAGTCTTATCGGAGAGACCCAGTACTTC.